This T cell receptor (beta chain) emerged from a study of tumor-infiltrating lymphocytes in primary liver carcinoma. General study results and limits: Overlap between tumor regions exceeded overlap of tumor with adjacent tissue or blood. Tumors had a significantly higher top-250-clone fraction than blood (p = 0.039).

It was from about 19-30 mg of unsorted bulk tissue that RNA and DNA were co-extracted. Enrolled patients were chronically infected with HBV and treatment-naive. Each of the tumor samples contained in excess of 85% viable tumor cells. As to this clonotype: Its antigen is unknown.

Germline loops: CDR1 SGHAT, CDR2 FQDESV (reference sequence). V was trimmed by 6 bases and J by 2 bases, leaving 15 bases between them. This CDR3 region has 15 residues. TCR beta cDNA was prepared out of about 530 ng total RNA by means of a constant-region primer. Three-round nested multiplex PCR performed with slightly modified ARM-PCR produced the TCR beta libraries. Primers for the first two PCR rounds were TRBV1-TRBV30 forward primers and a C-beta reverse primer (approximately 10 cycles per round). TCRdb itself ran the multiplex PCR reads through MiXCR, one entry per CDR3 protein. The top ten hold 18% of the sample, which has fewer than 250,000 distinct CDR3 sequences, over 80% seen once.

The sample consisted of tumor tissue from primary liver carcinoma. The source is a man aged 40-49 years with primary liver carcinoma and hepatitis B virus infection. This chain connects TRBV11-1 to TRBJ2-3; D gene uncertain. The CDR3 DNA sequence: TGTGCCAGCAGTTTGCCGTGGGTGAACACAGATACGCAGTATTTT. This gives the protein CASSLPWVNTDTQYF.